Included here is one TCR beta chain sequence, with context. Its matching antigen is unknown. The germline V gene has CDR1 DFQATT and CDR2 SNEGSKA (reference sequence). V was trimmed by 5 bases and J by 6 bases, leaving 7 bases between them. The CDR3 length is 10 residues. Reverse transcription of about 0.5 to 1 ug RNA used random hexamers. Coverage of TCR beta CDR3 amplification by immunoSEQ multiplex PCR extended to 54 Vbeta and 13 Jbeta. TCRdb processed the immunoSEQ multiplex PCR reads anew with MiXCR; each CDR3 protein has one entry. The repertoire holds 250,000 to 300,000 distinct CDR3 sequences, 75% to 90% seen once, with about 0.17% in the top ten. The data were taken from a study of CD8 T cells in Susac syndrome. CD8+ and CD4+ T cells taken from blood had their TCR beta sequenced. CD8+ and CD4+ T cells were negatively isolated; TEMRA cells were FACS-enriched. Study-wide results and caveats: The study's TCR sequencing and HLA analysis drew on a certain number of individuals. That number was acknowledged as relatively small.

The V gene is TRBV20-1, the J gene TRBJ1-2; no clear D gene. The source of this sequence is a human donor with multiple sclerosis. Sequencing was done on a sample of CD8+ T cells from PBMCs. Here the CDR3 DNA reads TGCAGTGCTCCAGCAGATGGCTACACCTTC. This codes for CSAPADGYTF.